These 20 T cell receptor beta chains came from one sample sequenced in a study of T-cell memory formation after mild COVID-19. One entry per CDR3 protein, called by TCRdb with MiXCR from the 5' RACE reads. The sample includes approximately 260,000 distinct CDR3 sequences, about a sixth of them seen just once. The sample comprised PBMCs or a T cell subset sorted from them (not recorded which). The receptor source for this set is a man between 18 and 29 years old who had mild COVID-19 (a few samples of this study predate the infection). Cell type and time point are not known.

At least ten counts were recorded for this clonotype. The chain couples TRBV11-2 to TRBJ1-1, with unresolved D. This CDR3 is built from 13 residues. Germline V lookup: CDR1 SGHAT, CDR2 FQNNGV. The ends were cut back, 6 bases at V and 3 bases at J, with 11 bases in the middle. This CDR3 is CASSFRVDTEAFF. The CDR3 DNA sequence: TGTGCCAGCAGTTTTAGGGTGGACACTGAAGCTTTCTTT. Complete variable domain (other parts from reference TRBV11-2 and TRBJ1-1): EAGVAQSPRYKIIEKRQSVAFWCNPISGHATLYWYQQILGQGPKLLIQFQNNGVVDDSQLPKDRFSAERLKGVDSTLKIQPAKLEDSAVYLCASSFRVDTEAFFGQGTRLTVV.

This clonotype has just a few counts. The chain combines TRBV4-1 with TRBJ2-4, with D possibly matching TRBD1 (6 bases). The germline gives CDR1 MGHRA, CDR2 YSYEKL. The V end lost 0 bases, the J end lost 3 bases, and 15 bases lay between the germline ends. The CDR3 has 17 amino acids. The CDR3 loop reads CASSQDHRQVVKNIQYF. CDR3 coding DNA: TGCGCCAGCAGCCAAGATCATAGACAGGTTGTCAAAAACATTCAGTACTTC.

The V call is TRBV20-1, the J call TRBJ1-2; a possible D gene is TRBD1 (6 bases). The CDR3 sequence is 21 residues long. Germline values: CDR1 DFQATT, CDR2 SNEGSKA (reference sequence). The V end lost 0 bases, the J end lost 4 bases, and 33 bases lay between the germline ends. The CDR3 nucleotides are TGCAGTGCTAGAGATCGACTCTGTGGGCCGTGGACAGACCATAACTTCTATGGCTACACCTTC. Protein product: CSARDRLCGPWTDHNFYGYTF.

This clonotype was observed a few times. V and J are TRBV5-1 and TRBJ2-1; possibly TRBD2 for D (7 bases). Trimming removed 0 bases from V and 8 bases from J, with 12 bases in between. The CDR3 loop spans 14 amino acids. The germline V gene has CDR1 SGHRS and CDR2 YFSETQ. Written as DNA, the CDR3 is TGCGCCAGCAGCTTGGCAAGAGGGGGGGATGAGCAGTTCTTC. Amino acid sequence: CASSLARGGDEQFF.

The chain has TRBV12-3 or TRBV12-4 and TRBJ2-3; 12 nucleotides line up with TRBD2. This CDR3 spans 13 amino acids. V lost 6 bases to trimming and J lost 8 bases; unmatched junction nucleotides: 3. The CDR3 loop is CASRLAGGATQYF. DNA of the CDR3: TGTGCCAGCAGACTAGCGGGGGGCGCTACGCAGTATTTT.

This clonotype has more than one count but fewer than ten. The chain links TRBV7-2 to TRBJ1-4, with D unresolved. The CDR3 is 13 amino acids. Germline CDR1 and CDR2: SGHTA and FQGNSA. V lost 5 bases, J lost 6 bases, and 10 bases lay in between. CDR3 residues: CASSPGRYEKLFF. As DNA, the CDR3 is TGTGCCAGCAGCCCAGGACGGTATGAAAAACTGTTTTTT.

The gene calls are TRBV12-3 or TRBV12-4 and TRBJ1-1; TRBD1 is a possible D gene (6 bases). V was pared by 5 bases and J by 11 bases, with 21 bases between. CDR3 size: 14 residues. CDR3 residues: CASSPVGGIRLAFF. The DNA of the CDR3 is TGTGCCAGCAGTCCGGTGGGGGGCATAAGGCTGGCTTTCTTT.

This clonotype was seen a few times. CDR3: CASSSRERRSEQFF. The CDR3 bases are TGTGCCAGCAGCTCCCGGGAGCGAAGAAGTGAGCAGTTCTTC. The chain recombines TRBV9 with TRBJ2-1; possible D gene TRBD2, 6 bases. The V and J ends lost 4 bases and 9 bases respectively, with 17 bases between them. Germline CDR1 is SGDLS and CDR2 is YYNGEE. The CDR3 sequence is 14 residues long. Full variable domain (rest looked up from reference TRBV9 and TRBJ2-1): DSGVTQTPKHLITATGQRVTLRCSPRSGDLSVYWYQQSLDQGLQFLIQYYNGEERAKGNILERFSAQQFPDLHSELNLSSLELGDSALYFCASSSRERRSEQFFGPGTRLTVL.

The sample holds many counts of this clonotype. The chain uses TRBV18 and TRBJ2-7; 8 bases map to TRBD1. Losses at the gene ends were 5 bases for V and 2 bases for J; bases not matched to a gene: 2. CDR1 and CDR2 (germline): KGHSH, LQKENI. CDR3 length: 13 residues. Here the CDR3 DNA reads TGTGCCAGCTCATCGGACAGGGCCTACGAGCAGTACTTC. Translation: CASSSDRAYEQYF.

This clonotype was seen ten or more times. V usage is TRBV5-1 and J usage is TRBJ2-1; D perhaps matches TRBD1 (6 bases). V was clipped by 3 bases and J by 8 bases, with 18 bases between them. This CDR3 contains 15 residues. Germline V gene lookup returns CDR1 SGHRS and CDR2 YFSETQ. CDR3 residues: CASSSTSGAGYEQFF. CDR3 nucleotides: TGCGCCAGCAGCTCAACTTCAGGGGCAGGGTATGAGCAGTTCTTC. The full variable domain, completed using reference TRBV5-1 and TRBJ2-1, is KAGVTQTPRYLIKTRGQQVTLSCSPISGHRSVSWYQQTPGQGLQFLFEYFSETQRNKGNFPGRFSGRQFSNSRSEMNVSTLELGDSALYLCASSSTSGAGYEQFFGPGTRLTVL.

The J gene is TRBJ1-1, the V gene TRBV6-5, with 7 bases fitting TRBD1. With V trimmed by 2 bases and J by 5 bases, 8 bases remained unmatched. This CDR3 is 15 amino acids long. Germline V CDR1 and CDR2: MNHEY, SVGAGI. The CDR3 loop is CASSYPGRGRTEAFF. The CDR3 region has the DNA TGTGCCAGCAGTTACCCAGGCAGGGGGAGAACTGAAGCTTTCTTT.

The V and J genes are TRBV7-6 and TRBJ1-6; 10 nucleotides agree with TRBD1. Germline lookup yields CDR1 SGHVS and CDR2 FNYEAQ. The CDR3 has 17 amino acids. The V segment lost 5 bases and the J segment 7 bases; nucleotides outside the gene matches: 11. CDR3: CASSRRQGALGNSPLHF. In DNA form, the CDR3 reads TGTGCCAGCAGCCGGAGACAGGGGGCCCTGGGAAATTCACCCCTCCACTTT.

This clonotype has just a few counts. This rearrangement joins TRBV12-3 or TRBV12-4 to TRBJ1-1; D is undetermined. The CDR3 has 13 residues. Trimming shortened V by 6 bases and J by 0 bases, and 8 bases separated the two germline ends. The CDR3 nucleotides read TGTGCCAGCAGCAAAGAAGTGAACACTGAAGCTTTCTTT. It is translated as CASSKEVNTEAFF.

This clonotype was observed a few times. The genes are TRBV19 and TRBJ2-7; 10 bases align to TRBD1. V was clipped by 6 bases and J by 3 bases; unmatched bases: 8. Germline CDR1 is LNHDA and CDR2 is SQIVND (reference sequence). This CDR3 spans 15 amino acids. CDR3 DNA: TGTGCCAGTAGGAATCCCGGGACAGGGGACTACGAGCAGTACTTC. It translates to CASRNPGTGDYEQYF.

Ten or more counts support this clonotype. This chain connects TRBV9 to TRBJ2-7, with D hard to call. The V and J ends lost 3 bases and 2 bases respectively, with 15 bases between them. Germline values: CDR1 SGDLS, CDR2 YYNGEE. The CDR3 contains 15 residues. DNA of the CDR3: TGTGCCAGCAGCGCGGACGTCAGCCGGGCCTACGAGCAGTACTTC. Translating gives CASSADVSRAYEQYF.

This clonotype is a singleton in its sample. This chain joins TRBV11-2 and TRBJ2-1; 11 nucleotides line up with TRBD2. V was clipped by 2 bases and J by 8 bases; unmatched bases: 11. This CDR3 region has 17 residues. Germline lookup yields CDR1 SGHAT and CDR2 FQNNGV. This CDR3 reads CASSLMRLAGGWDEQFF. CDR3 DNA sequence: TGTGCCAGCAGCTTAATGAGGCTAGCGGGGGGCTGGGATGAGCAGTTCTTC.

The gene calls are TRBV30 and TRBJ2-7; no reliable D call. The CDR3 has 11 amino acids. CDR1 GTSNPN and CDR2 SVGIG come from the germline V gene (reference sequence). Trimming took off 1 base at V and 4 bases at J, with 5 bases between the two ends. The CDR3 loop is CAWSGAYEQYF. The CDR3 DNA is TGTGCCTGGAGTGGAGCTTACGAGCAGTACTTC. The whole variable domain, filled in from reference TRBV30 and TRBJ2-7, reads SQTIHQWPATLVQPVGSPLSLECTVEGTSNPNLYWYRQAAGRGLQLLFYSVGIGQISSEVPQNLSASRPQDRQFILSSKKLLLSDSGFYLCAWSGAYEQYFGPGTRLTVT.

This chain connects TRBV11-1 to TRBJ2-7; D not certain. Germline V CDR1 and CDR2: SGHAT, FQDESV (reference sequence). CDR3 length: 14 residues. V was trimmed by 5 bases and J by 0 bases, leaving 11 bases between them. The DNA of the CDR3 is TGTGCCAGCAGCCCTGGTGAGGCCTCCTACGAGCAGTACGTC. Protein: CASSPGEASYEQYV.

This sequence joins TRBV9 and TRBJ2-1, with D uncertain. The germline CDR1 and CDR2 sequences are SGDLS and YYNGEE. V lost 0 bases and J 6 bases, leaving 7 bases between the germline ends. The CDR3 has 13 residues. The CDR3 loop is CASSVDPTNEQFF. The CDR3 coding sequence is TGTGCCAGCAGCGTAGACCCCACCAATGAGCAGTTCTTC.

The CDR3 DNA is TGTGCCAGCAGTATGCGGACAGGGATTTCACCCCTCCACTTT. Translated: CASSMRTGISPLHF. The J gene is TRBJ1-6, the V gene TRBV27, with 8 bases matching TRBD1. Germline CDR1 reads MNHEY; CDR2 reads SMNVEV (reference sequence). V lost 5 bases to trimming and J lost 9 bases; unmatched junction nucleotides: 6. CDR3 length equals 14 residues.